This T cell receptor (beta chain) was recorded in a study of blood T cell repertoires in COVID-19 (dated by TCRdb to 2019 to 2021). Background on the whole study: Samples from collaborators originated in the United States, Italy and Spain and spanned both the acute and convalescent phases of COVID-19. The dataset comprised deeply sampled blood TCRbeta repertoires from subjects exposed to, actively infected with, or recovered from COVID-19. The samples were drawn from two sources: the first 160 participants of the ongoing ImmuneRACE study, and over 1,000 subjects contributed by 6 global collaborators. The repertoires were released in a freely available public database intended as a resource for research on the immune response to SARS-CoV-2. The material from the prospective study consisted of cDNA or gDNA derived from T cells, B-cell-depleted T cells, or PBMCs. HLA class I and class II types, where available, came from metadata supplied by the sample provider rather than from assay-based typing. The sample metadata nearly always contained a de-identified subject ID, COVID-19 status, age in years and sex. Study-wide findings and limitations: The amount of clinical and demographic metadata varied by source and participant and was provided uncurated.

TCRbeta CDR3 regions were amplified from genomic DNA using the immunoSEQ Assay, a bias-controlled multiplex PCR. In the source study's methods: The number of nucleated cells in each sample was estimated by amplification of reference gene primers within the assay. Sequence reads were collapsed and filtered to measure the absolute abundance of every unique TCRbeta CDR3 rearrangement. For each sample, productive Simpson clonality was calculated as the square root of Simpson's diversity index across productive rearrangements. The clones in this table, taken by TCRdb from immuneACCESS, are in-frame only. Not every clone is retained; where verified, under half of the shortfall comes from an unresolved V gene, and the cause of the rest is unknown. That table furnishes V, J and clone size, whereas the DNA furnished D and trimming. This sample is represented by 150,000 to 200,000 clones; around 80% of them were singletons. The ten largest clonotypes hold around 5% of the sample.

Points on this clone: This receptor's antigen is unknown. Per-base qualities were not stored, and no clone one base away is much larger.

Enrolling through a virtual design, the prospective study's participants ranged in age from roughly 18 to 95 years and lived across about two dozen United States geographic areas. In the prospective study, cohorts were assigned on the basis of participant-reported clinical history obtained from a screening survey and a study questionnaire. Exposed participants had been in contact, within 2 weeks of entering the study, with a person who had a PCR-confirmed or clinician-diagnosed case of COVID-19. In the prospective study, whole blood, serum and a nasopharyngeal or oropharyngeal swab were collected from each participant by mobile phlebotomists. Participants in the prospective study had the option to provide additional blood draws and questionnaires over an approximately two-month period. Blood samples from the prospective study were shipped frozen or at room temperature prior to DNA extraction. Material: PBMCs or T cells enriched from blood (not recorded which). The sequence was obtained from a man in his sixties or seventies who had been exposed to COVID-19.

The nucleotide sequence is given as TGTGCCAGCACAAACAGGCCCAATCAGCCCCAGCATTTT. This sequence encodes CASTNRPNQPQHF. The receptor chain draws on TRBV28 and TRBJ1-5, with TRBD1 perhaps the D gene, on 5 matching bases. CDR1 is given as MDHEN and CDR2 as SYDVKM, both from the germline V gene. The germline ends are 10 bases apart after V is trimmed by 7 bases and J by 3 bases. Its CDR3 holds 13 amino acids, cysteine through phenylalanine. The retained sequence is limited to the CDR3, 39 bases, with the frame set at the first base.